The rows below give T cell receptor beta chains drawn from one sample of a study of cytotoxic CD8 clonotypes in ibrutinib-treated CLL. The repertoire was sequenced with immunoSEQ multiplex PCR; TCRdb's copy has only in-frame clones and lacks some. In the table there are over 95,000 clones, roughly 57% of which are singletons. The material sequenced was PBMCs, taken after 24 months of ibrutinib treatment. Receptor source: a human donor with chronic lymphocytic leukemia. Each CDR3 is given with its conserved first and last residue. Fields, in order: J gene, V gene, clone size, D gene, CDR3 DNA, CDR3 protein. D genes are given only for firm matches. The size entry is marked missing in some rows and otherwise reads once, few, many or a size class.

TRBJ1-5 | TRBV30 | few | NA | TGTGCCTGGAGGGGACAAGGGCTTCAGCCCCAGCATTTT | CAWRGQGLQPQHF
TRBJ2-4 | TRBV6-1 | once | NA | TGTGCCAGCAGTGAAGGGGGTGCGGGGGCCAAAAACATTCAGTACTTC | CASSEGGAGAKNIQYF
TRBJ1-1 | TRBV6-5 | NA | NA | TGTGCCAGCAGCCCGGGACGGGAGAACACTGAAGCTTTCTTT | CASSPGRENTEAFF
TRBJ2-1 | TRBV28 | NA | NA | TGTGCCAGCAGCCCTGGGGTGGGTGAGCAGTTCTTC | CASSPGVGEQFF
TRBJ2-7 | TRBV18 | NA | NA | TGTGCCAGCTCACCGGACAGCAGCTCCTACGAGCAGTACTTC | CASSPDSSSYEQYF
TRBJ1-6 | TRBV7-8 | NA | TRBD1 | TGTGCCAGCAGTCCAGGACAGGGACATAATTCACCCCTCCACTTT | CASSPGQGHNSPLHF
TRBJ1-3 | TRBV6-9 | NA | NA | TGTGCCAGCGGGGGTGGCCCTGGAAACACCATATATTTT | CASGGGPGNTIYF
TRBJ2-1 | TRBV27 | NA | NA | TGTGCCAGCAGTTTACTGAATCAGTTTGCAAATGAGCAGTTCTTC | CASSLLNQFANEQFF
TRBJ2-1 | TRBV29-1 | NA | NA | TGCAGCGTTGGAGAGGGGGTGAGCTCCTACAATGAGCAGTTCTTC | CSVGEGVSSYNEQFF
TRBJ2-7 | TRBV2 | NA | TRBD2 | TGTGCCAGCAGTAGCGGGGGCCGCTCCTACGAGCAGTACTTC | CASSSGGRSYEQYF
TRBJ2-2 | TRBV30 | NA | TRBD2 | TGTGCCTGGATCGGGGGGACGAACACCGGGGAGCTGTTTTTT | CAWIGGTNTGELFF
TRBJ1-2 | TRBV5-1 | few | TRBD1 | TGCGCCAGCAGCGCACCGGGACAGGGGGCTAGGAGCTACACCTTC | CASSAPGQGARSYTF
TRBJ2-5 | TRBV7-2 | few | NA | TGTGCCAGTGGAATGAGGGAGACCCAGTACTTC | CASGMRETQYF
TRBJ2-1 | TRBV4-2 | NA | TRBD2 | TGTGCCAGCAGCCTGACTAGCGGGGGGGAAAACTCCTACAATGAGCAGTTCTTC | CASSLTSGGENSYNEQFF
TRBJ2-7 | TRBV5-8 | NA | NA | TGTGCCAGCAGTTCGAGATCGAGGGGGCAGTACTTC | CASSSRSRGQYF
TRBJ1-4 | TRBV2 | NA | NA | TGTGCCAGCAAGGGGTTTAATGAAAAACTGTTTTTT | CASKGFNEKLFF
TRBJ1-2 | TRBV7-3 | NA | TRBD1 | TGTGCCAGCAGCTTAACACTAGGGGGCGATGGCTACACCTTC | CASSLTLGGDGYTF
TRBJ1-2 | TRBV5-1 | NA | TRBD1 | TGCGCCAGCAGCTTAAAACAGGGGGACTATGGCTACACCTTC | CASSLKQGDYGYTF
TRBJ2-5 | TRBV11-3 | NA | NA | TGTGCCAGCAGCTTAGATTCGGGGGTTGGGGAGACCCAGTACTTC | CASSLDSGVGETQYF
TRBJ1-2 | TRBV2 | NA | TRBD1 | TGTGCCAGCAATCCAAAGGGACAGGGGTTCTATGGCTACACCTTC | CASNPKGQGFYGYTF
TRBJ2-2 | TRBV28 | few | NA | TGTGCCAGCAGTTTATCCGACCGGGACACCGGGGAGCTGTTTTTT | CASSLSDRDTGELFF
TRBJ1-1 | TRBV7-2 | NA | NA | TGTGCCAGCAGCTTAGTAGGCAGGGGAGGGGACACTGAAGCTTTCTTT | CASSLVGRGGDTEAFF
TRBJ1-3 | TRBV5-1 | few | NA | TGCGCCAGCAGCTTGGTTTCGGGATCTGGAAACACCATATATTTT | CASSLVSGSGNTIYF
TRBJ2-3 | TRBV11-2 | NA | NA | TGTGCCAGCAGCTTAAGGTGTGAGCTGTGTGGAGGGGCAGATACGCAGTATTTT | CASSLRCELCGGADTQYF
TRBJ1-4 | TRBV5-1 | once | NA | TGCGCCAGCAGCTTGCGCCCCAGGGTCGAAAAGGGGGAAAAACTGTTTTTT | CASSLRPRVEKGEKLFF
TRBJ2-7 | TRBV11-1 | NA | NA | TGTGCCAGCAGCTCTGACAGGAGCTCCTACGAGCAGTACTTC | CASSSDRSSYEQYF
TRBJ2-3 | TRBV11-3 | NA | TRBD1 | TGTGCCAGCAGCACAAGGACAGGGGATAAGGCAGATACGCAGTATTTT | CASSTRTGDKADTQYF
TRBJ2-3 | TRBV28 | NA | NA | TGTGCCAGCAGTTTAGAGGGGGGGCCCACAGATACGCAGTATTTT | CASSLEGGPTDTQYF
TRBJ1-1 | TRBV11-3 | NA | NA | TGTGCCAGCAGCTTACTATCTGGGCTAAACACTGAAGCTTTCTTT | CASSLLSGLNTEAFF
TRBJ1-6 | TRBV12-5 | NA | NA | TGTCCCTTCCAGGGGTATTCACCCCTCCACTTT | CPFQGYSPLHF